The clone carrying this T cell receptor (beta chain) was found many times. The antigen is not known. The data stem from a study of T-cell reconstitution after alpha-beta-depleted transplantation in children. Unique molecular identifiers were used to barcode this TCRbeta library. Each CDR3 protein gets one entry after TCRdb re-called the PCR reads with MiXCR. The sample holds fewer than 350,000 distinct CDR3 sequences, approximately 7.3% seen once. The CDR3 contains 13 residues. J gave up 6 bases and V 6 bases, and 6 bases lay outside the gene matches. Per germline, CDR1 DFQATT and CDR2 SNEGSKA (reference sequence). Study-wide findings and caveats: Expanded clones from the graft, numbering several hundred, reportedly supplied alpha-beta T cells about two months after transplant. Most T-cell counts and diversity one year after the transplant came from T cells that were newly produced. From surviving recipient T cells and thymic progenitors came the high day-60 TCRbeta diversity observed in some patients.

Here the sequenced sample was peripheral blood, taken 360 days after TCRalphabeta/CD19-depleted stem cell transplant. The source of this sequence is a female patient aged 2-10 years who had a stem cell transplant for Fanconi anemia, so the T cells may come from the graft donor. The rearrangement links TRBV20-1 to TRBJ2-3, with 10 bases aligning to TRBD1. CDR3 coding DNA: TGCAGTGCGTGGGACAGGGGAAGGGATACGCAGTATTTT. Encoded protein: CSAWDRGRDTQYF.